These T cell receptor beta chains were read from a single sample in a study of early T cells in non-severe SARS-CoV-2 infection. Using its own MiXCR run on the 5' RACE reads, TCRdb lists one record per CDR3 protein. This sample has fewer than 100,000 distinct CDR3 sequences; approximately 13% occur once, and the top ten carry approximately 2.4%. Sequencing was performed on whole blood. Receptor source: an adult who was a healthcare worker with PCR-confirmed SARS-CoV-2 infection or an uninfected control (not recorded which). Each CDR3 is given with its conserved first and last residue. Each record gives: V gene, clone size, D gene, J gene, CDR3 protein, CDR3 DNA. A D gene is named only where the DNA matches it firmly. Expanded clones get a size class; other rows say once, few or many, or leave the size out.

>TRBV12-5|few|.|TRBJ2-1
CASGLTPSKGEQFF
TGTGCTAGTGGTTTGACCCCGTCAAAGGGTGAGCAGTTCTTC
>TRBV5-1|.|.|TRBJ1-1
CASSSWDIRGSEAFF
TGCGCCAGCAGCTCCTGGGACATCCGTGGCTCTGAAGCTTTCTTT
>TRBV7-5|few|.|TRBJ2-5
CISVSEENLGTQYF
.
>TRBV2|.|TRBD1|TRBJ2-5
CASSGFRDRVQKETQYF
TGTGCCAGCAGTGGATTCCGGGACAGGGTACAAAAAGAGACCCAGTACTTC
>TRBV2|few|.|TRBJ2-1
CASSELWTASSYNEQFF
TGTGCCAGCAGTGAACTTTGGACGGCAAGCTCCTACAATGAGCAGTTCTTC
>TRBV5-6|many|.|TRBJ2-4
CASSFKQGNGNIQYF
TGTGCCAGCAGCTTCAAACAGGGAAATGGAAACATTCAGTACTTC
>TRBV5-6|.|TRBD1|TRBJ2-6
CASSLTGGRGTGANVLTF
TGTGCCAGCAGCCTGACAGGGGGCCGAGGGACTGGGGCCAACGTCCTGACTTTC
>TRBV11-2|few|.|TRBJ1-6
CASSLSRTQGPTYNSPLHF
TGTGCCAGCAGCTTATCCCGCACACAGGGACCTACCTATAATTCACCCCTCCACTTT
>TRBV6-2/TRBV6-3|few|.|TRBJ2-5
CASSREGTQYF
TGTGCCAGCAGCCGGGAAGGGACCCAGTACTTC
>TRBV15|many|.|TRBJ1-3
CATSRGGHTSGNTIYF
TGTGCCACCAGCCGAGGGGGACATACCTCTGGAAACACCATATATTTT
>TRBV7-9|.|.|TRBJ2-4
CASSPGVFDGIQYF
TGTGCCAGCAGCCCCGGGGTTTTCGACGGCATTCAGTACTTC
>TRBV3-1|many|.|TRBJ1-2
CASSLQGTGYTF
TGTGCCAGCAGCCTCCAGGGAACTGGCTACACCTTC
>TRBV29-1|.|TRBD1|TRBJ1-5
CSVRRGQEPQHF
TGCAGCGTGCGCAGGGGGCAGGAGCCCCAGCATTTT
>TRBV12-3/TRBV12-4|.|.|TRBJ2-6
CASSPRTDFWANVLTF
TGTGCCAGCAGTCCAAGGACGGACTTTTGGGCCAACGTCCTGACTTTC
>TRBV6-2/TRBV6-3|many|.|TRBJ2-1
CASSREPVSFDEQFF
TGTGCCAGCAGTAGGGAGCCGGTTAGTTTCGATGAGCAGTTCTTC
>TRBV10-3|many|.|TRBJ2-7
CAISDGRGTYEQYF
TGTGCCATCAGTGACGGCAGGGGTACCTACGAGCAGTACTTC
>TRBV29-1|.|.|TRBJ2-2
CSVKSTNTGELFF
TGCAGCGTAAAATCGACAAACACCGGGGAGCTGTTTTTT
>TRBV5-1|.|.|TRBJ1-2
CASSPGGRIKEIGYTF
TGCGCCAGCAGCCCTGGAGGGCGGATTAAGGAGATCGGCTACACCTTC
>TRBV7-2|few|.|TRBJ2-1
CASSIRDSPWGEQFF
TGTGCCAGCAGCATCCGGGACTCCCCTTGGGGGGAGCAGTTCTTC
>TRBV20-1|few|TRBD2|TRBJ2-1
CSARVGGGPYNEQFF
TGCAGTGCTAGAGTCGGCGGGGGGCCCTACAATGAGCAGTTCTTC
>TRBV28|few|TRBD2|TRBJ2-7
CASSWTSGAFPYEQYF
TGTGCCAGCAGTTGGACTAGCGGGGCATTCCCCTACGAGCAGTACTTC
>TRBV5-1|once|.|TRBJ2-2
CASSLFANTGELFF
TGCGCCAGCAGCTTGTTCGCGAACACCGGGGAGCTGTTTTTT
>TRBV3-1|few|.|TRBJ1-5
CASSARGSIQPQHF
TGTGCCAGCAGCGCCCGGGGATCCATTCAGCCCCAGCATTTT